This T cell receptor (beta chain) was sequenced in a study of blood T cell repertoires in COVID-19. Across the whole study: T cells, B-cell-depleted T cells, or PBMCs supplied cDNA or gDNA.

This clone is a singleton in its sample. Looked up from germline, CDR1 is SGDLS and CDR2 is YYNGEE. CDR3 length equals 13 residues. Trimming cost V 2 bases and J 10 bases, with 14 bases left between them. Original data processing: The assay estimated nucleated cells by amplifying reference gene primers. The repertoire was sequenced with immunoSEQ multiplex PCR; TCRdb's copy has only in-frame clones and lacks some. V and J calls and clone size are as listed in that table; D and trimming were resolved from the DNA. The table lists under 140,000 clones, 88% of them singletons. This TCR was sampled from a woman in her fifties or sixties with acute or convalescent COVID-19. The material sequenced was peripheral blood. This chain uses TRBV9 with TRBJ2-3, with TRBD1 as a possible D gene (6 bases). CDR3 loop: CASSVRKEGAQYF. The DNA of the CDR3 is TGTGCCAGCAGCGTCCGAAAAGAGGGGGCGCAGTATTTT.